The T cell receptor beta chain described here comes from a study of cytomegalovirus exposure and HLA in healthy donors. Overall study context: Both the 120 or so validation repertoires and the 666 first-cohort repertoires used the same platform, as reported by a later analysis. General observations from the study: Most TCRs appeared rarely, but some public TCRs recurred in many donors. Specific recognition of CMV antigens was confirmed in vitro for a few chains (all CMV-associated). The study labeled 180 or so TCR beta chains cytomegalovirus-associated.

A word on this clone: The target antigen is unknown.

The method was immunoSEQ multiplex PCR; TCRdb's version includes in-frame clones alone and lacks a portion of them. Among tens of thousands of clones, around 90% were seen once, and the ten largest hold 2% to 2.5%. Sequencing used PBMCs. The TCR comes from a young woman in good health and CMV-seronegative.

CDR3 nucleotide sequence: TGTGCCAGCAGTTACGTACAGGGGGCGACTGGAAACACCATATATTTT. Protein sequence: CASSYVQGATGNTIYF. The chain couples TRBV6-5 to TRBJ1-3, with 9 bases matching TRBD1. The CDR3 contains 16 residues. The V and J ends lost 2 bases and 2 bases, in that order; junction bases with no gene match: 4. Looked up from germline, CDR1 is MNHEY and CDR2 is SVGAGI.